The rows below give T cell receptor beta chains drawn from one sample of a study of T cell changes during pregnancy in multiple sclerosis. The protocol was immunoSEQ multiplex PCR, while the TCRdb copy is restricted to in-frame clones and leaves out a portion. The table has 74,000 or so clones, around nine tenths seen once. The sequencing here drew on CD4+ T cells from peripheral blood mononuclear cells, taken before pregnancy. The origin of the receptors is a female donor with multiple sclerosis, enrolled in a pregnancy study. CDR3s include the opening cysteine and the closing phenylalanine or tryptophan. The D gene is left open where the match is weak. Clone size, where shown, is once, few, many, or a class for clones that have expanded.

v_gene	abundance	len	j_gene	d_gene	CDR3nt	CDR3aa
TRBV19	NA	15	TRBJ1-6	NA	TGTGCCAGTAGTATAGATGAGGGTTCCAATTCACCCCTCCACTTT	CASSIDEGSNSPLHF
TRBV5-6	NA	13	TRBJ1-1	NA	TGTGCCAGCAGCCGTGGCGGAATCCCTGAAGCTTTCTTT	CASSRGGIPEAFF
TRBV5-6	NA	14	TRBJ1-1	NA	TGTGCCAGCAGCCTTGGGCTAGGGGACACTGAAGCTTTCTTT	CASSLGLGDTEAFF
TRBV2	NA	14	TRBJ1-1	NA	TGTGCCAGCAGTCCCCGGGGAGTGAACACTGAAGCTTTCTTT	CASSPRGVNTEAFF
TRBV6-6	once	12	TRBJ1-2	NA	TGTGCCAGCAGACAGCTATCCTATGGCTACACCTTC	CASRQLSYGYTF
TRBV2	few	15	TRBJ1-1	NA	TGTGCCAGCAGTGAAGCAAGGCGGCTGAACACTGAAGCTTTCTTT	CASSEARRLNTEAFF
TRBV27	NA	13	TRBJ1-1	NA	TGTGCCAGCAGTTTAGCCGGGAGCCAAGAAGCTTTCTTT	CASSLAGSQEAFF
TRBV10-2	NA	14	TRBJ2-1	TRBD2	TGCGCCAGCAGCTTTAGCGGGAGGGTGTATGAGCAGTTCTTC	CASSFSGRVYEQFF
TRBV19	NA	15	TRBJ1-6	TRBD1	TGTGCCAGTAGTTCTGGACAGGGGTATAATTCACCCCTCCACTTT	CASSSGQGYNSPLHF
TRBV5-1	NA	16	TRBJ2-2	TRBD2	TGCGCCAGCAGCTTGACAGGCGGGAGTGTCACCGGGGAGCTGTTTTTT	CASSLTGGSVTGELFF
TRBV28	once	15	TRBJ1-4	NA	TGTGCCAGCAGCAGCACTGGGGGCGTGGGTGAAAAACTGTTTTTT	CASSSTGGVGEKLFF
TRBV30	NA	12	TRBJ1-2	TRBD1	TGTGCCTGGAGTCCAGACAGGGGAGGCTACACCTTC	CAWSPDRGGYTF
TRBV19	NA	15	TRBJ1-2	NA	TGTGCCAGTAGCAGGGCGGCCGGACGGGAGTATGGCTACACCTTC	CASSRAAGREYGYTF
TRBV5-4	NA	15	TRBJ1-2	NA	TGTGCCAGCAGCCCGGGCGGGCGGGATAACTATGGCTACACCTTC	CASSPGGRDNYGYTF
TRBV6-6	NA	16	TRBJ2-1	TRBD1	TGTGCCAGCAGTTATGGGACAGCCGCCTATTCCAATGAGCAGTTCTTC	CASSYGTAAYSNEQFF
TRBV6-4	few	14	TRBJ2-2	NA	TGTGCCAGCAGTATGACTTTGAACACCGGGGAGCTGTTTTTT	CASSMTLNTGELFF
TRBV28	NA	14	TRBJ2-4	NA	TGTGCCAGCAGTTTCCCCGCGGGCAGAAACATTCAGTACTTC	CASSFPAGRNIQYF
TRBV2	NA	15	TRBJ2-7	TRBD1	TGTGCCAGCAGTACGGACAGGGGGCGAGCTGGCGAGCAGTACTTC	CASSTDRGRAGEQYF
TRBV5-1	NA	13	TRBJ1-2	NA	TGCGCCAGCAGCTTGACTTACAGGGACGGCTACACCTTC	CASSLTYRDGYTF
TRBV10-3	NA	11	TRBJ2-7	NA	TGTGCCACCCAAGAGTCCTACGAGCAGTACTTC	CATQESYEQYF
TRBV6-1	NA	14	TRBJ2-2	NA	TGTGCCAGCAGTGAAGCAGGCGGAACCGGGGAGCTGTTTTTT	CASSEAGGTGELFF
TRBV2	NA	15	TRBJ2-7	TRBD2	TGTGCCAGCAGTGGGTTGGGACTAGCGGGAAACGAGCAGTACTTC	CASSGLGLAGNEQYF
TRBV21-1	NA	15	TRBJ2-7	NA	TGTGCCAGCAGCAAAAAAACCCTCGCAGTTCGATGGCAGTACTTC	CASSKKTLAVRWQYF
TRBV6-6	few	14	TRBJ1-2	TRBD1	TGTGCCAGCTCCTCCACGCAGGGGGCTGTTGGCTACACCTTC	CASSSTQGAVGYTF
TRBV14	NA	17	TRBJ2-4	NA	TGTGCCAGCAGCCAAGATCGAGGGGGATTAGCCAAAAACATTCAGTACTTC	CASSQDRGGLAKNIQYF
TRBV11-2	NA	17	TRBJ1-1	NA	TGTGCCAGCAGCTTAGGCCTGGGGGGGACTTTGAACACTGAAGCTTTCTTT	CASSLGLGGTLNTEAFF
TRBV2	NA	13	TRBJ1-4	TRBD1	TGTGCCACCCGAGGGGCAGGGGGACGTAAACTGTTTTTT	CATRGAGGRKLFF
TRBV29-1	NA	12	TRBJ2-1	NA	TGCAGCGTTGCCATCTCCTACAATGAGCAGTTCTTC	CSVAISYNEQFF
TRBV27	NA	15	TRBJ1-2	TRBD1	TGTGCCAGCAGTCACCGGGACAGGGCCTTCTATGGCTACACCTTC	CASSHRDRAFYGYTF
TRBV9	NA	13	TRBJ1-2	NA	TGTGCCAGCAGCATCACAGGCGGCTATGGCTACACCTTC	CASSITGGYGYTF
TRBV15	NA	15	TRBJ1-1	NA	TGTGCCACCAGCAGAAGCCACAGGGTAGGCACTGAAGCTTTCTTT	CATSRSHRVGTEAFF
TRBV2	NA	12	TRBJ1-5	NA	TGTGCCAGCAGCGGGACATCCCAGCCCCAGCATTTT	CASSGTSQPQHF
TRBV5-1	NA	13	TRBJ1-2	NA	TGCGCCAGCAGCTTGGATTCGAACTATGGCTACACCTTC	CASSLDSNYGYTF
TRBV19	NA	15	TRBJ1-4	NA	TGTGCCAGTAGTCCGACAGTTCCCTATGAAGGAAAACTGTTTTTT	CASSPTVPYEGKLFF
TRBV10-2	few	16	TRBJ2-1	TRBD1	TGCGCCAGCAGAGCCATGACAGGGCAGACCTACAATGAGCAGTTCTTC	CASRAMTGQTYNEQFF
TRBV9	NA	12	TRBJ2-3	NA	TGTGCCAGCAGCGCCCCATCCGATACGCAGTATTTT	CASSAPSDTQYF
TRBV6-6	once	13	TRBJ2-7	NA	TGTGCCAGCAGTTACTCTTTTATATACGAGCAGTACTTC	CASSYSFIYEQYF
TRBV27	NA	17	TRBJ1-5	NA	TGTGCCAGCAGACAACTTCTTCCGGGAGAGAAGAATCAGCCCCAGCATTTT	CASRQLLPGEKNQPQHF
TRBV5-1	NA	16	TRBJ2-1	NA	TGCGCCAGCAGCTTGGATCGGTCCTCCCTTTACAATGAGCAGTTCTTC	CASSLDRSSLYNEQFF
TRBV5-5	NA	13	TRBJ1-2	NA	TGTGCCAGCAGCCCGGACTTTACGGTCGGCTACACCTTC	CASSPDFTVGYTF
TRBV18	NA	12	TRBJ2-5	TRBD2	TGTGCCAGCTCACCATCTAGCGGGAGTCTTTACTTC	CASSPSSGSLYF
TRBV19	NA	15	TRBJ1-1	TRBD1	TGTGCCAGTAGTATAGGGGGACAGCAGAACACTGAAGCTTTCTTT	CASSIGGQQNTEAFF